The 24 T cell receptor beta chains in this list originate from one sample, sequenced in a study of human T cells and chemical hapten exposure. One entry per CDR3 protein results from TCRdb running MiXCR on the RACE reads. Among under 40,000 distinct CDR3 sequences listed, 9% to 15% were seen once. Time point indicated: pre-sensitization, week 0. Treatment of the sample: therapeutic diphenylcyclopropenone sensitization with weekly scalp DPC. It was from unfractionated whole blood that total RNA was extracted. The sample here was whole blood, taken in connection with sensitization to the hapten diphenylcyclopropenone (DPC). These receptors originate from a woman between 40 and 55 years old with alopecia areata. Some clones in this sample may be carry-over from other donors' samples.

This clonotype was detected ten times or more. The chain joins TRBV7-9 to TRBJ2-1; D is ambiguous. This CDR3 is 15 amino acids long. Between the trimmed V and J ends, which lost 5 bases and 2 bases, there was a span of 13 bases. The germline V gene has CDR1 SEHNR and CDR2 FQNEAQ (reference sequence). The CDR3: CASSRKADPYNEQFF. The CDR3, as DNA: TGTGCCAGCAGCAGAAAGGCGGACCCCTACAATGAGCAGTTCTTC. Using reference TRBV7-9 and TRBJ2-1 for the parts outside the CDR3, the full variable domain is DTGVSQNPRHKITKRGQNVTFRCDPISEHNRLYWYRQTLGQGPEFLTYFQNEAQLEKSRLLSDRFSAERPKGSFSTLEIQRTEQGDSAMYLCASSRKADPYNEQFFGPGTRLTVL.

This clonotype was detected a few times. The CDR3 region has the DNA TGTGCCAGCAGGGCCACAGGGGGTATTGAAGCTTTCTTT. Amino acids: CASRATGGIEAFF. The chain employs TRBV27 and TRBJ1-1; 8 bases are shared with TRBD1. Germline loops: CDR1 MNHEY, CDR2 SMNVEV (reference sequence). The CDR3 covers 13 residues. V shed 6 bases, J shed 7 bases, and the junction held 7 bases outside the gene matches.

V gene TRBV29-1 combines with J gene TRBJ2-1; D may be TRBD2 (5 bases). Trimming shortened V by 6 bases and J by 8 bases, and 20 bases separated the two germline ends. The CDR3 is 14 residues long. Germline V lookup: CDR1 SQVTM, CDR2 ANQGSEA. CDR3 in amino acids: CSVPEADGGYEQFF. DNA of the CDR3: TGCAGCGTCCCGGAAGCCGACGGAGGTTATGAGCAGTTCTTC.

This clonotype was seen at least ten times. The rearrangement joins TRBV5-1 to TRBJ2-2, with D uncertain. Looked up from germline, CDR1 is SGHRS and CDR2 is YFSETQ. Trimming removed 2 bases at V and 1 base at J, with 9 bases between. This CDR3 has 15 amino acids. The CDR3 spells CASSFSDGNTGELFF. The CDR3 bases are TGCGCCAGCAGCTTCTCGGACGGGAACACCGGGGAGCTGTTTTTT. Full variable domain (remainder filled in from reference TRBV5-1 and TRBJ2-2): KAGVTQTPRYLIKTRGQQVTLSCSPISGHRSVSWYQQTPGQGLQFLFEYFSETQRNKGNFPGRFSGRQFSNSRSEMNVSTLELGDSALYLCASSFSDGNTGELFFGEGSRLTVL.

This clonotype was found many times. The rearrangement links TRBV12-3 or TRBV12-4 to TRBJ2-2; a weak D match, TRBD1 (5 bases). V was cut by 5 bases and J by 3 bases, with 7 bases left in between. The CDR3 is 13 residues long. In DNA, the CDR3 is TGTGCCAGCAGTCGCAGGGACACCGGGGAGCTGTTTTTT. Translating it yields CASSRRDTGELFF.

This clonotype was detected ten times or more. This chain joins TRBV12-3 or TRBV12-4 and TRBJ1-1, with 7 bases matching TRBD1. The ends lost 3 bases at V and 5 bases at J; junction bases unmatched: 9. CDR3 length: 15 amino acids. CDR3 coding DNA: TGTGCCAGCAGTTTCCGACAGGGAGGAAAGACTGAAGCTTTCTTT. Translation gives CASSFRQGGKTEAFF.

The chain links TRBV7-9 to TRBJ1-4; 7 nucleotides agree with TRBD1. The CDR3 consists of 14 residues. Trimming at V came to 9 bases and at J to 7 bases, leaving 11 bases not matched to a gene. The germline CDR1 and CDR2 sequences are SEHNR and FQNEAQ (reference sequence). CDR3 sequence (DNA): TGTGCCAGTCGCTCAGGGGGGCACTTTGAAAAACTGTTTTTT. Its translation is CASRSGGHFEKLFF.

This clonotype was counted many times. In DNA form, the CDR3 reads TGTGCCAGCAGCCAAGGAGGCGGGAGCTACAATGAGCAGTTCTTC. It codes for CASSQGGGSYNEQFF. The chain couples TRBV3-1 to TRBJ2-1; 7 positions match TRBD2. CDR3 length: 15 amino acids. Germline V CDR1 and CDR2: LGHDT, YNNKEL (reference sequence). V shed 1 base, J shed 3 bases, and the junction held 3 bases outside the gene matches.

The chain carries TRBV11-3 and TRBJ2-1; TRBD2 aligns across 8 bases. The V and J ends lost 0 bases and 9 bases, in that order; junction bases with no gene match: 10. Germline-derived CDR1 and CDR2 are SGHNT and YENEEA. The CDR3 consists of 16 residues. Here the CDR3 DNA reads TGTGCCAGCAGCTTAGATCTGGGTAGCGGGGTTAGTGAGCAGTTCTTC. This sequence encodes CASSLDLGSGVSEQFF.

The chain carries TRBV7-8 and TRBJ2-1; D not certain. CDR1 SGHVS and CDR2 FQNEAQ come from the germline V gene. This CDR3 spans 13 amino acids. Between the trimmed V and J ends, which lost 5 bases and 8 bases, there was a span of 13 bases. In DNA form, the CDR3 reads TGTGCCAGCAGCCCACTGACATACCATGAGCAGTTCTTC. Its protein is CASSPLTYHEQFF.

This clonotype was picked up a small number of times. The V gene is TRBV19, the J gene TRBJ2-3; 9 bases agree with TRBD2. The CDR3 is 13 residues long. CDR1 is LNHDA and CDR2 is SQIVND in the germline V gene (reference sequence). The junction had 1 base not matched to a gene; V was cut back by 6 bases and J by 3 bases. The CDR3 sequence is CASRAGGTDTQYF. In DNA, the CDR3 is TGTGCCAGTAGGGCGGGAGGGACAGATACGCAGTATTTT.

The chain carries TRBV28 and TRBJ2-7; 8 bases agree with TRBD1. With V trimmed by 7 bases and J by 1 base, 3 bases remained unmatched. This CDR3 is built from 13 residues. Germline lookup yields CDR1 MDHEN and CDR2 SYDVKM. CDR3 sequence (DNA): TGTGCCAGCAACAGACAGGGGTCCTACGAGCAGTACTTC. Its translation is CASNRQGSYEQYF.

The V and J genes are TRBV3-1 and TRBJ2-3; 10 bases align to TRBD2. Trimming cost V 6 bases and J 2 bases; bases outside gene matches: 5. Looked up from germline, CDR1 is LGHDT and CDR2 is YNNKEL (reference sequence). CDR3 length: 15 amino acids. CDR3 residues: CASRLAGGATDTQYF. CDR3 DNA sequence: TGTGCCAGCAGATTAGCGGGAGGAGCCACAGATACGCAGTATTTT.

The V and J genes are TRBV28 and TRBJ2-2, with D tentatively TRBD1 or TRBD2 (7 bases each). V gave up 4 bases and J gave up 6 bases, with 15 bases separating them. The CDR3 totals 15 residues. CDR1 is MDHEN, CDR2 SYDVKM, per germline. The CDR3 region has the DNA TGTGCCAGCAGTTCGCAGGGGGGGGTGCCCGGGGAGCTGTTTTTT. Its translation: CASSSQGGVPGELFF. Full variable domain (missing parts from reference TRBV28 and TRBJ2-2): DVKVTQSSRYLVKRTGEKVFLECVQDMDHENMFWYRQDPGLGLRLIYFSYDVKMKEKGDIPEGYSVSREKKERFSLILESASTNQTSMYLCASSSQGGVPGELFFGEGSRLTVL.

This clonotype showed up just a few times. This rearrangement joins TRBV19 to TRBJ1-4; 7 bases are a match to TRBD1. V shed 7 bases and J 4 bases; nucleotides not matched to a gene: 6. Germline V gives CDR1 LNHDA, CDR2 SQIVND (reference sequence). The CDR3 has 14 residues. The CDR3 reads CASNPQGGNEKLFF. As DNA, the CDR3 is TGTGCCAGTAACCCTCAGGGGGGTAATGAAAAACTGTTTTTT.

The gene calls are TRBV5-1 and TRBJ2-4; 8 bases are a match to TRBD1. The CDR3 is made up of 12 amino acids. V lost 4 bases to trimming and J lost 12 bases; unmatched junction nucleotides: 6. Germline-derived CDR1 and CDR2 are SGHRS and YFSETQ. Here the CDR3 reads CASSGEDRAQYF. In DNA, the CDR3 is TGCGCCAGCAGCGGGGAGGACAGGGCTCAGTACTTC.

The rearrangement uses TRBV28 and TRBJ2-7; no firm D call. The germline gives CDR1 MDHEN, CDR2 SYDVKM. Trimming stripped 1 base from V and 5 bases from J, with 12 bases between. This CDR3 has 14 amino acids. CDR3: CASSLSGSYHEQYF. The DNA of the CDR3 is TGTGCCAGCAGTTTATCAGGTAGCTACCACGAGCAGTACTTC.

Many counts were recorded for this clonotype. The gene calls are TRBV27 and TRBJ1-1; D unclear. The ends were cut back, 0 bases at V and 0 bases at J, with 11 bases in the middle. CDR3 length: 16 amino acids. Per the germline V gene, CDR1 is MNHEY and CDR2 is SMNVEV (reference sequence). The CDR3 DNA is TGTGCCAGCAGTTTATCACGCCCCAGCTTGAACACTGAAGCTTTCTTT. Its translation: CASSLSRPSLNTEAFF.

Ten or more counts support this clonotype. The rearrangement links TRBV5-1 to TRBJ1-2; TRBD1 aligns across 10 bases. Germline values: CDR1 SGHRS, CDR2 YFSETQ. This CDR3 spans 17 amino acids. With 0 bases clipped from V and 4 bases from J, the junction kept 9 bases outside the gene matches. The CDR3 region is CASSLGGTGDLGYGYTF. The CDR3 DNA is TGCGCCAGCAGCTTGGGCGGGACAGGGGATCTGGGCTATGGCTACACCTTC.

The table lists this clonotype with many counts. CDR3 sequence: CSVASGISTDTQYF. The CDR3 DNA reads as TGCAGTGTCGCCAGCGGGATAAGCACAGATACGCAGTATTTT. The chain joins TRBV20-1 to TRBJ2-3; 7 bases fit TRBD2. V was pared by 7 bases and J by 0 bases, with 7 bases of the junction left unmatched. The CDR3 is 14 residues long. Germline values: CDR1 DFQATT, CDR2 SNEGSKA (reference sequence).

This chain connects TRBV4-3 to TRBJ2-1; 7 bases are shared with TRBD1. Looked up from germline, CDR1 is LGHNA and CDR2 is YSLEER. The CDR3 is 16 amino acids. Germline trimming cut 0 bases from V and 6 bases from J; bases unmatched to any gene: 8. The CDR3: CASSQDGQAGGNEQFF. The CDR3 region has the DNA TGCGCCAGCAGCCAAGATGGGCAGGCAGGGGGCAATGAGCAGTTCTTC.

The CDR3 sequence is CASSEMNTEAFF. DNA of the CDR3: TGTGCCAGCAGTGAGATGAACACTGAAGCTTTCTTT. This sequence joins TRBV28 and TRBJ1-1; D remains unclear. V lost 5 bases and J lost 0, with 4 bases in between. The germline V gene encodes CDR1 MDHEN and CDR2 SYDVKM. The CDR3 has 12 amino acids.

V and J are TRBV3-1 and TRBJ2-5; D ambiguous. This CDR3 region has 11 residues. The germline V and J ends were trimmed by 3 bases and 4 bases, with 3 bases remaining between them. Looked up from germline, CDR1 is LGHDT and CDR2 is YNNKEL (reference sequence). DNA for the CDR3: TGTGCCAGCAGCCAGACAGAGACCCAGTACTTC. Translated, it gives CASSQTETQYF.

This chain links TRBV11-2 with TRBJ2-3, with 7 bases that match TRBD2. The V segment lost 0 bases and the J segment 6 bases; nucleotides outside the gene matches: 12. The V gene's germline CDR1 is SGHAT and CDR2 FQNNGV. The CDR3 contains 17 residues. The DNA of the CDR3 is TGTGCCAGCAGCTTAGATCTGGCGGGGGTTCGTTGGGATACGCAGTATTTT. It codes for CASSLDLAGVRWDTQYF.